Sequencing of this T cell receptor (beta chain) was carried out in a study of OX40 agonist ivuxolimab in advanced cancers. About the study: A mean age of roughly 66 years, range about 20 to 85, was recorded, and 82.7% were male.

Assay: immunoSEQ multiplex PCR; the TCRdb copy retains only in-frame clones and omits some. The sample includes fewer than 50,000 clones, roughly 80% of them seen just once. Germline V gives CDR1 LGHNA, CDR2 YSLEER. The CDR3 spans 14 residues. Trimming took 0 bases from V and 5 from J, leaving 10 bases between them. This clonotype was obtained from an adult with an advanced solid tumor such as melanoma, head and neck, liver or kidney cancer. The specimen was CD4+ or CD8+ T cells sorted from blood, collected in a trial of the OX40 agonist ivuxolimab. The V and J genes are TRBV4-3 and TRBJ2-5; no clear D gene. CDR3 in amino acids: CASSQELSWETQYF. The CDR3 nucleotides read TGCGCCAGCAGCCAAGAATTGAGCTGGGAGACCCAGTACTTC.